This entry lists 21 T cell receptor beta chains sequenced from one sample in a study of identical twins. Each CDR3 protein is one row after TCRdb ran MiXCR on the 5' RACE reads. The data show a few hundred thousand distinct CDR3 sequences, roughly 24% seen once. The sample also formed part of further work on T cells expressing NK-cell markers.

Sequenced material: CD4+ T cells sorted from blood. These TCRs come from a woman between 18 and 29 years old in good health.

In nucleotides, the CDR3 is TGTGCCAGCAGCCAGACCCTAAGACAACCCTACGAGCAGTACTTC. It specifies CASSQTLRQPYEQYF. The V gene is TRBV3-1, the J gene TRBJ2-7; D not resolved. This CDR3 is 15 amino acids long. Germline V CDR1 and CDR2: LGHDT, YNNKEL (reference sequence). Trimming removed 3 bases from V and 2 bases from J, with 14 bases in between.

This clonotype has just a few counts. This chain connects TRBV20-1 to TRBJ2-1, with a possible D match to TRBD1 (6 bases). V was pared by 5 bases and J by 5 bases, with 13 bases between. The CDR3 runs 13 residues. CDR1 is DFQATT and CDR2 is SNEGSKA in the germline V gene (reference sequence). The CDR3 DNA sequence: TGCAGTGCTGGGAATTACAGGGACAATGAGCAGTTCTTC. It encodes CSAGNYRDNEQFF.

The chain joins TRBV9 to TRBJ1-2; D not certain. The CDR3 is made up of 13 amino acids. V gave up 2 bases and J gave up 3 bases, with 8 bases separating them. From germline, CDR1 is SGDLS and CDR2 YYNGEE. For the CDR3, the DNA is TGTGCCAGCAGCGTTCGGTCTGACTATGGCTACACCTTC. It encodes CASSVRSDYGYTF.

This clonotype was seen more than once but under ten times. The genes are TRBV12-3 or TRBV12-4 and TRBJ1-2; D unresolved. V was trimmed by 7 bases and J by 8 bases, leaving 17 bases between them. The CDR3 contains 13 residues. CDR3 loop: CASTERAAKGYTF. The CDR3 DNA sequence: TGTGCCAGCACCGAGCGGGCCGCGAAAGGCTACACCTTC.

This clonotype appeared a few times. The gene calls are TRBV5-1 and TRBJ2-1; 13 nucleotides line up with TRBD2. V shed 4 bases and J 0 bases; nucleotides not matched to a gene: 7. CDR3 size: 18 residues. In germline, CDR1 is SGHRS, CDR2 YFSETQ. DNA of the CDR3: TGCGCCAGCAGCCCGGGACTAGCGGGATCCTCCTCCTACAATGAGCAGTTCTTC. It translates to CASSPGLAGSSSYNEQFF.

The V gene is TRBV20-1, the J gene TRBJ1-3, with D perhaps TRBD1 (5 bases). V lost 6 bases to trimming and J lost 0 bases, with 15 bases between them. CDR3 size: 15 residues. Germline loops: CDR1 DFQATT, CDR2 SNEGSKA (reference sequence). The CDR3 loop reads CSAPPYGGSGNTIYF. DNA of the CDR3: TGCAGTGCCCCTCCTTACGGGGGCTCTGGAAACACCATATATTTT.

This clonotype was counted many times. The V call is TRBV6-2 or TRBV6-3, the J call TRBJ2-5; 12 bases are a match to TRBD2. The CDR3 runs 18 residues. V was clipped by 6 bases and J by 1 base; unmatched bases: 12. In germline, CDR1 is MNHEY, CDR2 SVGEGT. CDR3 loop: CASRPDWTSGTFQETQYF. For the CDR3, the DNA is TGTGCCAGCAGACCCGACTGGACTAGCGGGACCTTCCAAGAGACCCAGTACTTC.

CDR3 residues: CASSLVGGTGSTGELFF. CDR3 DNA: TGCGCCAGCAGCTTGGTAGGCGGGACAGGGTCCACCGGGGAGCTGTTTTTT. The V and J genes are TRBV5-1 and TRBJ2-2; 9 nucleotides match TRBD1. V trimming: 0 bases; J trimming: 4 bases; junction bases outside the gene matches: 7. The CDR3 consists of 17 residues. Per germline, CDR1 SGHRS and CDR2 YFSETQ.

The CDR3 is CSASHPGYEQYF. In DNA, the CDR3 is TGCAGTGCCAGTCATCCAGGGTACGAGCAGTACTTC. The gene calls are TRBV20-1 and TRBJ2-7, with D perhaps TRBD1 (5 bases). The germline V gene has CDR1 DFQATT and CDR2 SNEGSKA (reference sequence). This CDR3 is 12 amino acids long. Trimming removed 6 bases at V and 4 bases at J, with 13 bases between.

The chain joins TRBV20-1 to TRBJ2-1; 14 nucleotides agree with TRBD2. Trimming at V came to 5 bases and at J to 10 bases, leaving 13 bases not matched to a gene. The CDR3 is made up of 16 amino acids. CDR1 DFQATT and CDR2 SNEGSKA come from the germline V gene (reference sequence). The CDR3: CSAPPKTSGRAREQFF. CDR3 nucleotide sequence: TGCAGTGCTCCACCTAAGACTAGCGGGAGGGCCCGGGAGCAGTTCTTC.

This clonotype appeared a few times. The chain has TRBV20-1 and TRBJ1-6, with 10 bases aligning to TRBD1. Trimming at V came to 2 bases and at J to 10 bases, leaving 5 bases not matched to a gene. This CDR3 comprises 14 residues. CDR1 and CDR2 from the germline V gene are DFQATT and SNEGSKA (reference sequence). The chain's CDR3 is CSARFGTGESPLHF. DNA of the CDR3: TGCAGTGCTAGATTCGGGACAGGGGAGTCACCCCTCCACTTT.

This clonotype turned up a few times. This chain links TRBV6-6 with TRBJ1-3; D is unresolved. Trimming took 8 bases from V and 2 from J, leaving 4 bases between them. The CDR3 length is 11 residues. Germline V gene sequence: CDR1 MNHNY, CDR2 SVGAGI (reference sequence). DNA of the CDR3: TGTGCCAGCCAGGCTGGAAACACCATATATTTT. Translated, it gives CASQAGNTIYF.

This clonotype has just a few counts. This sequence joins TRBV20-1 and TRBJ2-3; D possibly corresponds to TRBD2 (5 bases). CDR3 length equals 14 residues. CDR1 and CDR2 from the germline V gene are DFQATT and SNEGSKA (reference sequence). The V end lost 6 bases, the J end lost 1 base, and 14 bases lay between the germline ends. CDR3 residues: CSATRRVGTDTQYF. For the CDR3, the DNA is TGCAGTGCAACACGGCGGGTAGGCACAGATACGCAGTATTTT.

V is TRBV4-1 and J is TRBJ2-7; D not certain. V gave up 4 bases and J gave up 10 bases, with 20 bases separating them. The CDR3 has 14 amino acids. Germline loops: CDR1 MGHRA, CDR2 YSYEKL. CDR3 nucleotide sequence: TGCGCCAGCAGCCCAGCAGGCATGTCGGACCACCAGTACTTC. It codes for CASSPAGMSDHQYF.

This clonotype turned up a few times. The V and J genes are TRBV20-1 and TRBJ2-1; D remains unclear. Looked up from germline, CDR1 is DFQATT and CDR2 is SNEGSKA (reference sequence). Trimming pared 4 bases from V and 6 bases from J, leaving 13 bases between. CDR3 length: 13 amino acids. The CDR3, as DNA: TGCAGTGCTACTAACGGGCTACTCAATGAGCAGTTCTTC. Translating it yields CSATNGLLNEQFF.

This clonotype has a handful of counts. This chain uses TRBV5-1 with TRBJ2-1, with a weak D call TRBD1 (5 bases). The V and J ends lost 0 bases and 4 bases respectively, with 8 bases between them. The CDR3 spans 14 residues. Germline CDR1 and CDR2: SGHRS and YFSETQ. CDR3 sequence: CASSLATEYNEQFF. In nucleotides, the CDR3 is TGCGCCAGCAGCTTGGCGACAGAGTACAATGAGCAGTTCTTC.

This chain uses TRBV3-1 with TRBJ2-7; a possible D gene is TRBD2 (6 bases). This CDR3 comprises 15 residues. Germline CDR1 and CDR2: LGHDT and YNNKEL (reference sequence). Trimming left V 1 base short and J 3 bases short, with 13 bases between. Here the CDR3 DNA reads TGTGCCAGCAGCCAAGGGTGGGACTCTAACTACGAGCAGTACTTC. It specifies CASSQGWDSNYEQYF.

This clonotype was counted a few times. V usage is TRBV7-2 and J usage is TRBJ2-7; D is unresolved. This CDR3 is built from 13 residues. Looked up from germline, CDR1 is SGHTA and CDR2 is FQGNSA. V shed 3 bases and J shed 3 bases, with 9 bases lying between them. The CDR3 loop reads CASSFRNLYEQYF. CDR3 sequence (DNA): TGTGCCAGCAGCTTCCGGAACCTCTACGAGCAGTACTTC.

The table lists this clonotype with a few counts. The V call is TRBV6-5, the J call TRBJ1-1; D call uncertain. V lost 2 bases and J 7 bases, leaving 5 bases between the germline ends. Germline CDR1 reads MNHEY; CDR2 reads SVGAGI. CDR3 length equals 11 residues. The DNA for the CDR3 is TGTGCCAGCAGTTACAAGCTTGAAGCTTTCTTT. This gives the protein CASSYKLEAFF.

This clonotype was observed a handful of times. J is TRBJ2-1 and V is TRBV24-1, with D possibly TRBD2 on 7 matching bases. V lost 6 bases and J 6 bases, leaving 17 bases between the germline ends. This CDR3 has 15 residues. The germline gives CDR1 KGHDR, CDR2 SFDVKD. CDR3 amino acids: CATSLGGLGSNEQFF. DNA of the CDR3: TGTGCCACCAGTTTGGGGGGGCTTGGGAGCAATGAGCAGTTCTTC.

The genes are TRBV7-2 and TRBJ2-7; D is unresolved. This CDR3 comprises 15 residues. V gave up 7 bases and J gave up 0 bases, with 16 bases separating them. Germline lookup yields CDR1 SGHTA and CDR2 FQGNSA. The DNA of the CDR3 is TGTGCCAGCACCCAACTTGGCCTATTCTCCTACGAGCAGTACTTC. Protein: CASTQLGLFSYEQYF.